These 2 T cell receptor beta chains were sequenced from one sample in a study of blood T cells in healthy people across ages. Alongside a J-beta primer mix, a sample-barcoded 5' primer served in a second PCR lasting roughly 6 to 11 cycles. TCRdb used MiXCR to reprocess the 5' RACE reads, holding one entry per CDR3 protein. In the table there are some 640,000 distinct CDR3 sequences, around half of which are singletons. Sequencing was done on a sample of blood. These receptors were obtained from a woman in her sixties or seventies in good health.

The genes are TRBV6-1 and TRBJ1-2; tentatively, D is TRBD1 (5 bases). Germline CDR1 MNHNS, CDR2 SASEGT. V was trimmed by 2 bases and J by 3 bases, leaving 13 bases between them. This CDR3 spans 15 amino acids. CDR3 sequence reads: CASSESAGYYYGYTF. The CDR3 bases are TGTGCCAGCAGTGAATCAGCAGGGTATTACTATGGCTACACCTTC.

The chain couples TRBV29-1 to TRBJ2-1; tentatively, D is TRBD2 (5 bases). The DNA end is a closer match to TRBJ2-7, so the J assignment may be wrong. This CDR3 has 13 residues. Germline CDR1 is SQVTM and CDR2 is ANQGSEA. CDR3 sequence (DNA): TGCAGCTCAAAACCGGGATCATACAATGAGCAGTACTTC. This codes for CSSKPGSYNEQYF.